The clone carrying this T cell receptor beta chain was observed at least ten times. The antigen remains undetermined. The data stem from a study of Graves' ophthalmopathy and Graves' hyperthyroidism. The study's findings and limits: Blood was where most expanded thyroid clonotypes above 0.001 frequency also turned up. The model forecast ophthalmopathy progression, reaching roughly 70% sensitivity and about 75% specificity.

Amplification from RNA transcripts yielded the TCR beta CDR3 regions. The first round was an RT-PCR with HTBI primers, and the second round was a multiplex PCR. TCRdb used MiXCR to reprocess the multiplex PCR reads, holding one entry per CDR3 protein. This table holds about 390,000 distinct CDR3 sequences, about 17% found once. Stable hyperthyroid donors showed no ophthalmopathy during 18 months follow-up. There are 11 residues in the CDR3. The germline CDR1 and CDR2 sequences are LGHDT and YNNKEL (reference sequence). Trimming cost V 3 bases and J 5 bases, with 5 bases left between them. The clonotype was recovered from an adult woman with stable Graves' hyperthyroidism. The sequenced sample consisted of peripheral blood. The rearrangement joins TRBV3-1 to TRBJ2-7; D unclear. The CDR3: CASSHYNEQYF. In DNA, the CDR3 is TGTGCCAGCAGCCACTACAACGAGCAGTACTTC.